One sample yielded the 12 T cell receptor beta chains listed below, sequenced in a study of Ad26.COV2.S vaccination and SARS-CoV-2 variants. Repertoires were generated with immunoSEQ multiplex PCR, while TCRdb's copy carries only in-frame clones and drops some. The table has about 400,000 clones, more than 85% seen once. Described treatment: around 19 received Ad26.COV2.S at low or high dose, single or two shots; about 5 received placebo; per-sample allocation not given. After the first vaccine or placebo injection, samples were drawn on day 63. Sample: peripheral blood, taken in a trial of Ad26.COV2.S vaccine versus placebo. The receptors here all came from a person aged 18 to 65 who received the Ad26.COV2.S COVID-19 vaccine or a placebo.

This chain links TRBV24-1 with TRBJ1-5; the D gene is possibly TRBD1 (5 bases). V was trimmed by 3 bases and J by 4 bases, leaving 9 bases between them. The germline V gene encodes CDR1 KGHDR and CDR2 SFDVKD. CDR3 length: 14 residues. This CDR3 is CATSDGTGNQPQHF. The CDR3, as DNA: TGTGCCACCAGTGATGGGACGGGAAATCAGCCCCAGCATTTT.

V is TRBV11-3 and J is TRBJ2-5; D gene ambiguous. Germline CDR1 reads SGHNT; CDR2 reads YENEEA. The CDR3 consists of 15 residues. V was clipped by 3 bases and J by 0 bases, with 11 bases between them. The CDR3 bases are TGTGCCAGCAGCTTTAGCTATGGGAACCAAGAGACCCAGTACTTC. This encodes CASSFSYGNQETQYF.

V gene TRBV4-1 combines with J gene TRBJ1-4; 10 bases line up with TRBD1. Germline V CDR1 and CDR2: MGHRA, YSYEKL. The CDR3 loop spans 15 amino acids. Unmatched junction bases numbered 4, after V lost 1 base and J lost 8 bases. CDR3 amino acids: CASSQADRGLEKLFF. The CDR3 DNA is TGCGCCAGCAGCCAAGCCGACAGGGGGCTCGAAAAACTGTTTTTT.

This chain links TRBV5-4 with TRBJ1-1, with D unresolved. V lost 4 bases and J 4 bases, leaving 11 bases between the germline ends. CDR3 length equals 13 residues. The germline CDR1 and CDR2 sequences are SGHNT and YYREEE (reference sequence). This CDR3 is CASSASGVTEAFF. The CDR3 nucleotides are TGTGCCAGCAGCGCATCCGGGGTCACTGAAGCTTTCTTT. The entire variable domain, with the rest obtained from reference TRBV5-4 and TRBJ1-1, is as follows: ETGVTQSPTHLIKTRGQQVTLRCSSQSGHNTVSWYQQALGQGPQFIFQYYREEENGRGNFPPRFSGLQFPNYSSELNVNALELDDSALYLCASSASGVTEAFFGQGTRLTVV.

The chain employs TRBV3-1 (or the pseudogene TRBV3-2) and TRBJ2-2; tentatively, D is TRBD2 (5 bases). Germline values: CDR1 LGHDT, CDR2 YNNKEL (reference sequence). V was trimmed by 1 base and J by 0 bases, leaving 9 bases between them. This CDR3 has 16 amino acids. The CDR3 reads CASSQGLPSNTGELFF. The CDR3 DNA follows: TGTGCCAGCAGCCAAGGACTACCCTCGAACACCGGGGAGCTGTTTTTT.

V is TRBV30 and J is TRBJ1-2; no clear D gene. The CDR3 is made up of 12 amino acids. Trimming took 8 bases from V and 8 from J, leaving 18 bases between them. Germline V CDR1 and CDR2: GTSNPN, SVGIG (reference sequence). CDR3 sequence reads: CARPREGGGYTF. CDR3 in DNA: TGTGCCAGACCCCGTGAGGGCGGGGGCTACACCTTC.

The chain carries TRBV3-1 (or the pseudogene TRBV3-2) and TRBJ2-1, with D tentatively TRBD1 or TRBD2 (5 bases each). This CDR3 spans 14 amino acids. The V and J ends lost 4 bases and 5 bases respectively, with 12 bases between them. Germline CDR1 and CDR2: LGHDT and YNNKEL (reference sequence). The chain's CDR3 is CASSPLLGDNEQFF. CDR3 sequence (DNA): TGTGCCAGCAGCCCCCTCTTGGGGGACAATGAGCAGTTCTTC.

CDR3 loop: CAISESSRSDIGTEAFF. CDR3 sequence (DNA): TGTGCCATCAGTGAGTCGAGTCGTTCGGACATCGGCACTGAAGCTTTCTTT. The chain joins TRBV10-3 to TRBJ1-1, with D perhaps TRBD1 (5 bases). Germline V gene sequence: CDR1 ENHRY, CDR2 SYGVKD. The length of the CDR3 is 17 residues. V lost 0 bases, J lost 4 bases, and 18 bases lay in between.

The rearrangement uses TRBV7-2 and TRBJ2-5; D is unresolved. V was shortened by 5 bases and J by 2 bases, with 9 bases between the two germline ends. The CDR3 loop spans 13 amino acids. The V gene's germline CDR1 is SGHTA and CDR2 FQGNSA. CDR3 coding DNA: TGTGCCAGCAGCCCCAGTCCTCAAGAGACCCAGTACTTC. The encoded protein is CASSPSPQETQYF.

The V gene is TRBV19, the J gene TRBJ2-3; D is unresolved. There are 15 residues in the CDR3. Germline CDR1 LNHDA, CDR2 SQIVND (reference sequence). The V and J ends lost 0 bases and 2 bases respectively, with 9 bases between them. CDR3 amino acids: CASSIDDRPTDTQYF. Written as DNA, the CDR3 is TGTGCCAGTAGTATAGATGATCGCCCCACAGATACGCAGTATTTT.

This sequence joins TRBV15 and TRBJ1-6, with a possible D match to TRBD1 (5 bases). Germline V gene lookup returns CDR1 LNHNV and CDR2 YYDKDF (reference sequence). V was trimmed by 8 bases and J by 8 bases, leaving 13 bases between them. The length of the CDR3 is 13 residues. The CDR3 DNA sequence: TGTGCCACCCAGGACATCCGAGATTCACCCCTCCACTTT. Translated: CATQDIRDSPLHF.

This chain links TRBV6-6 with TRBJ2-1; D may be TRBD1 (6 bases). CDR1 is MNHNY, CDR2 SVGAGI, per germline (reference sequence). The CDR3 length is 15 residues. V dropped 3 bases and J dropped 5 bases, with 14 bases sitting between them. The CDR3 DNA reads TGTGCCAGCAGTTATGGGGGCAGGTACCACAATGAGCAGTTCTTC. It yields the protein CASSYGGRYHNEQFF.